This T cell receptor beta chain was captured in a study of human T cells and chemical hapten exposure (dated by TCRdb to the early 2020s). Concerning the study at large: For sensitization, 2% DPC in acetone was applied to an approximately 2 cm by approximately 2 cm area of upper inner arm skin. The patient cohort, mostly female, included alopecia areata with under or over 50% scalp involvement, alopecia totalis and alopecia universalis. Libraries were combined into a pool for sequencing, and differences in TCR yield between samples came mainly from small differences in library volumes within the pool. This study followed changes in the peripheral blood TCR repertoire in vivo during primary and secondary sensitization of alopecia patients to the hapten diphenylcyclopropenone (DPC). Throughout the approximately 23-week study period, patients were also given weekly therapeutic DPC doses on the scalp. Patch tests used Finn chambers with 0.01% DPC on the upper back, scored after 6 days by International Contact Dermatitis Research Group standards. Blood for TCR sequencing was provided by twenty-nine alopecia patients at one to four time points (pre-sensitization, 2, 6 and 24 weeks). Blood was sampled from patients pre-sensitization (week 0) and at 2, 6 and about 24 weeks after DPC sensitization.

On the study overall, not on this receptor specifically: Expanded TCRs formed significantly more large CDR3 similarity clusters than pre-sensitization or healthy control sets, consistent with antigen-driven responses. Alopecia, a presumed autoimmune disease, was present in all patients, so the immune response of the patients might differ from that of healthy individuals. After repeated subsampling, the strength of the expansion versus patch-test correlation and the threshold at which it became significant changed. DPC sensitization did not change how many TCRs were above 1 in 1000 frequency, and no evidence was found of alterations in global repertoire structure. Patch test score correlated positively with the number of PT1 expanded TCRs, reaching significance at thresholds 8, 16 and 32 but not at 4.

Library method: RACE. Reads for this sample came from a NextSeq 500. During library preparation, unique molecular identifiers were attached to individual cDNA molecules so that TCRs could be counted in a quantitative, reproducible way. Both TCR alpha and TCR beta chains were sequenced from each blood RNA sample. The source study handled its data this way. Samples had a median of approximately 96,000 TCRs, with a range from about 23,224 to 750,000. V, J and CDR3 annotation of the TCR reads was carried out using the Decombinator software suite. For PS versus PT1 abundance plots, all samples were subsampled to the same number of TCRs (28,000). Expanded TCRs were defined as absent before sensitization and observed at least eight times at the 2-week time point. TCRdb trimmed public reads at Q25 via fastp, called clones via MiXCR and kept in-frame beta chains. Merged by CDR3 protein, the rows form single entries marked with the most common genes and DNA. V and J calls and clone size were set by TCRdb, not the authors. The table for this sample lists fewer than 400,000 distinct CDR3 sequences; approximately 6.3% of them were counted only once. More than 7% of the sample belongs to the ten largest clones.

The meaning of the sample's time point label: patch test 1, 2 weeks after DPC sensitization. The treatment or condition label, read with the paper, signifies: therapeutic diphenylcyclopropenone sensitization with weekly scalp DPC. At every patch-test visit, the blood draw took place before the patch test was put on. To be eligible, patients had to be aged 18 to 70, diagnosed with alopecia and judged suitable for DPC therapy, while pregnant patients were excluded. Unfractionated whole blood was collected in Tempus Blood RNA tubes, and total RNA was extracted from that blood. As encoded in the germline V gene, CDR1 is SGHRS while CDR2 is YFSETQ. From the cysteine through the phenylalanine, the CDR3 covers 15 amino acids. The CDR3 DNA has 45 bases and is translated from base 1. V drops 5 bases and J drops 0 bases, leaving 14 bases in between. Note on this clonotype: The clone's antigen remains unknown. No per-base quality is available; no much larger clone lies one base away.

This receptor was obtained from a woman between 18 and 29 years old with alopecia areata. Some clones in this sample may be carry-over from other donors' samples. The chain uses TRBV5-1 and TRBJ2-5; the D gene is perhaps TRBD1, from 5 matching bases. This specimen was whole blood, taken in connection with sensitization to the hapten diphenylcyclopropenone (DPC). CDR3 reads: CASSLIQDNQETQYF. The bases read TGCGCCAGCAGTTTGATACAGGACAACCAAGAGACCCAGTACTTC.